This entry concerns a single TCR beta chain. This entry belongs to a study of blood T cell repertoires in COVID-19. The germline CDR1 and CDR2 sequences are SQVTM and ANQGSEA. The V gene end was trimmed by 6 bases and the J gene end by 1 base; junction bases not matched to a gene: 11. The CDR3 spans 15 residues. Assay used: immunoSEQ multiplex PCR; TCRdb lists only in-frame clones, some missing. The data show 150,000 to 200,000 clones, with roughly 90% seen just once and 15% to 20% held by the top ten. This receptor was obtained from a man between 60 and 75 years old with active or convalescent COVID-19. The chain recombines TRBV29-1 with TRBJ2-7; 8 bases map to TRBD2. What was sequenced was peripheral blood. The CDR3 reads CSVETTGTRSYEQYF. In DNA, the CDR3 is TGCAGCGTGGAAACTACCGGGACTAGGTCCTACGAGCAGTACTTC.